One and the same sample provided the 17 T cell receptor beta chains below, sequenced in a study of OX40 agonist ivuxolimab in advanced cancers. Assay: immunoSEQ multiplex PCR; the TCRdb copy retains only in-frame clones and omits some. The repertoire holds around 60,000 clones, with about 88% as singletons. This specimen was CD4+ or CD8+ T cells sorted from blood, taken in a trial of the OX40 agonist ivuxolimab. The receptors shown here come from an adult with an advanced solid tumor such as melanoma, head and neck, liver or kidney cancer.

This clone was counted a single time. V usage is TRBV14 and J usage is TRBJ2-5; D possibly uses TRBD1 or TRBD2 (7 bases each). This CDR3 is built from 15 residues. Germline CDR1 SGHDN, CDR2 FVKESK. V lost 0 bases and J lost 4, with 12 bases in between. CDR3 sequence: CASSQDQGGGETQYF. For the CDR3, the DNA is TGTGCCAGCAGCCAAGACCAGGGGGGGGGAGAGACCCAGTACTTC. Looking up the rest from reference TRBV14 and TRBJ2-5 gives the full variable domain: EAGVTQFPSHSVIEKGQTVTLRCDPISGHDNLYWYRRVMGKEIKFLLHFVKESKQDESGMPNNRFLAERTGGTYSTLKVQPAELEDSGVYFCASSQDQGGGETQYFGPGTRLLVL.

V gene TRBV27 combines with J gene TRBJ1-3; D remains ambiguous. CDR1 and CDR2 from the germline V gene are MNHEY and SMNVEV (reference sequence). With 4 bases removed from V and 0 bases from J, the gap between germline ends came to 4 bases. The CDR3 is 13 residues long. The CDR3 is CASSSSSGNTIYF. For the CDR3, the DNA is TGTGCCAGCAGTTCGAGCTCTGGAAACACCATATATTTT.

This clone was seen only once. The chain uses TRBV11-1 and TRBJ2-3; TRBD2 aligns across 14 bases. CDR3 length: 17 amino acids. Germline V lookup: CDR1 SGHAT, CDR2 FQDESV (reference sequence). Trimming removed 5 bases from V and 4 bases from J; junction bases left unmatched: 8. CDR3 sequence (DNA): TGTGCCAGCAGCCGCTGGACTAGCGGGAGGAGGGCAGATACGCAGTATTTT. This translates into CASSRWTSGRRADTQYF.

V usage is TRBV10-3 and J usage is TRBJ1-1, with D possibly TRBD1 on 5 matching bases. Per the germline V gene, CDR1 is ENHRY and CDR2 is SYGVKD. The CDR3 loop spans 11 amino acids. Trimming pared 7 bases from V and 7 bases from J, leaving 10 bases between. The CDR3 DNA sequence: TGTGCCATCAAGGTTAGGGGTGAAGCTTTCTTT. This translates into CAIKVRGEAFF.

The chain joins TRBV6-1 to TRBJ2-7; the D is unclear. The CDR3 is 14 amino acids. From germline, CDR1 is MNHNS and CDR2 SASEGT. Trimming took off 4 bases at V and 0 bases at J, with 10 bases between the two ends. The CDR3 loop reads CASSAAGSSYEQYF. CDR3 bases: TGTGCCAGCAGTGCCGCCGGGTCCTCCTACGAGCAGTACTTC.

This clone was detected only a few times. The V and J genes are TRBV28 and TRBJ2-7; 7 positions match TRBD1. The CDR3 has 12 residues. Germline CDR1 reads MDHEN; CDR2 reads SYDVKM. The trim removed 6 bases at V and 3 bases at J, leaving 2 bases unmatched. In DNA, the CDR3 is TGTGCCAGCAGACAGGGGAACTACGAGCAGTACTTC. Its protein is CASRQGNYEQYF.

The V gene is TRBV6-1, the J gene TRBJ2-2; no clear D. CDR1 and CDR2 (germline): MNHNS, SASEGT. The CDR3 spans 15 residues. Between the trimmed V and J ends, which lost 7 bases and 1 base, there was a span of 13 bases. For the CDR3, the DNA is TGTGCCAGCAAAGGGCTGTTTGGGAACACCGGGGAGCTGTTTTTT. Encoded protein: CASKGLFGNTGELFF.

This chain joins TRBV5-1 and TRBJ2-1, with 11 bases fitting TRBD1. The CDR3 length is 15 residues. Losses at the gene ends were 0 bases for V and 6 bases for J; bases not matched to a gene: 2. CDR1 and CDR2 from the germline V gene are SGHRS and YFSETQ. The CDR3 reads CASSLGGTGGNEQFF. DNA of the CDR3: TGCGCCAGCAGCTTGGGCGGGACAGGGGGCAATGAGCAGTTCTTC. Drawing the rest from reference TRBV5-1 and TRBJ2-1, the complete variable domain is KAGVTQTPRYLIKTRGQQVTLSCSPISGHRSVSWYQQTPGQGLQFLFEYFSETQRNKGNFPGRFSGRQFSNSRSEMNVSTLELGDSALYLCASSLGGTGGNEQFFGPGTRLTVL.

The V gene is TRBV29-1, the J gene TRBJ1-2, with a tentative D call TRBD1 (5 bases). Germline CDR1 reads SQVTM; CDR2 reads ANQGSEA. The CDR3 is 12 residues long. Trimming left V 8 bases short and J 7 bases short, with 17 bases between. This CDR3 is CSSRGAGGGYTF. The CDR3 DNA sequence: TGCAGCTCCCGAGGGGCGGGGGGTGGCTACACCTTC.

CDR3 in amino acids: CASSEEYNQPQHF. DNA of the CDR3: TGTGCCAGCAGTGAAGAGTACAATCAGCCCCAGCATTTT. V usage is TRBV2 and J usage is TRBJ1-5; D is ambiguous. Between the trimmed V and J ends, which lost 1 base and 3 bases, there was a span of 4 bases. CDR1 and CDR2 (germline): SNHLY, FYNNEI. This CDR3 is built from 13 residues. The full variable domain, rest sourced from reference TRBV2 and TRBJ1-5, is EPEVTQTPSHQVTQMGQEVILRCVPISNHLYFYWYRQILGQKVEFLVSFYNNEISEKSEIFDDQFSVERPDGSNFTLKIRSTKLEDSAMYFCASSEEYNQPQHFGDGTRLSIL.

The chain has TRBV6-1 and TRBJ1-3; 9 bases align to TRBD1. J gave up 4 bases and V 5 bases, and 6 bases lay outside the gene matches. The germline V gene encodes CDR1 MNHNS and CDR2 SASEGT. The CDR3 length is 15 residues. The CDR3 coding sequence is TGTGCCAGCAGTATACAGGGGGCGAGAGGAAACACCATATATTTT. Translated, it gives CASSIQGARGNTIYF.

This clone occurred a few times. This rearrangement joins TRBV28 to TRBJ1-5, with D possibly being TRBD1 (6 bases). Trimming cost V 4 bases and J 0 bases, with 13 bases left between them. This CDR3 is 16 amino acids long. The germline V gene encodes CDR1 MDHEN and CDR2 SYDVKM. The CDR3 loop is CASSYTGTYSNQPQHF. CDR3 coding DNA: TGTGCCAGCAGTTACACAGGGACCTATAGCAATCAGCCCCAGCATTTT. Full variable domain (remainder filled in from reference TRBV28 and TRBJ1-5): DVKVTQSSRYLVKRTGEKVFLECVQDMDHENMFWYRQDPGLGLRLIYFSYDVKMKEKGDIPEGYSVSREKKERFSLILESASTNQTSMYLCASSYTGTYSNQPQHFGDGTRLSIL.

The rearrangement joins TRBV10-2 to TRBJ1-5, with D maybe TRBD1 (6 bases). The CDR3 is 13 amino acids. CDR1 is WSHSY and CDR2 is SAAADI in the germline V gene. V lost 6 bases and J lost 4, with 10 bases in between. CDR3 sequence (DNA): TGCGCCAGCAGAGCACAGGGTAATCAGCCCCAGCATTTT. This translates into CASRAQGNQPQHF.

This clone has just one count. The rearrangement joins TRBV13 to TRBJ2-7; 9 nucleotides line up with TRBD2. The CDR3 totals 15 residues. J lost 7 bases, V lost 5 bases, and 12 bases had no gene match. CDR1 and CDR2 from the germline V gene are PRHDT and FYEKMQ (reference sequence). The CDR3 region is CASSQRGRAVREQYF. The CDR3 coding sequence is TGTGCCAGCAGCCAACGCGGGAGGGCGGTACGGGAGCAGTACTTC.

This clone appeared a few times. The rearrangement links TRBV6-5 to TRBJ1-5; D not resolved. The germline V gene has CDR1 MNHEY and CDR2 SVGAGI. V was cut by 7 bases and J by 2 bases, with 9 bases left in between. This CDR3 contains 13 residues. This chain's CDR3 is CASKGSRNQPQHF. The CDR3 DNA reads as TGTGCCAGCAAAGGTTCCCGCAATCAGCCCCAGCATTTT.

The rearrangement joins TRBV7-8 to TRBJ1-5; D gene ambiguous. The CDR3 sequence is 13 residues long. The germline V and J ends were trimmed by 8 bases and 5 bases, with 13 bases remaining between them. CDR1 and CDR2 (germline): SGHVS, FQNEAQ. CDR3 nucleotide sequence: TGTGCCAGCTCTTGGGGTACTCATCAGCCCCAGCATTTT. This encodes CASSWGTHQPQHF.

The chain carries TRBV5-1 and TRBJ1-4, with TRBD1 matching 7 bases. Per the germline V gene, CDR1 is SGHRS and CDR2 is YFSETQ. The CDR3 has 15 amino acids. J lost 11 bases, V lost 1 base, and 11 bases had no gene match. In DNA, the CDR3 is TGCGCCAGCAGCTTGAAGGGACAGAAAGAGAAGAAACTGTTTTTT. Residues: CASSLKGQKEKKLFF.